The 19 T cell receptor beta chains below come from one sample, sequenced in a study of cytomegalovirus exposure and HLA in healthy donors. This PCR relied on a set of 60 Vbeta primers and 13 Jbeta primers. TCRdb's table, derived via immunoSEQ multiplex PCR, lists solely in-frame clones and lacks some. The sample includes approximately 60,000 clones, over 80% of them seen just once. The sample was PBMCs. The origin of the receptors is a man aged 30 to 39 in good health and CMV-seronegative.

V is TRBV7-2 and J is TRBJ2-7; D call uncertain. CDR3 size: 16 residues. Trimming took 0 bases from V and 0 from J, leaving 12 bases between them. Looked up from germline, CDR1 is SGHTA and CDR2 is FQGNSA. CDR3 amino acids: CASSLALYPSSYEQYF. The CDR3 coding sequence is TGTGCCAGCAGCTTAGCGCTTTACCCGAGCTCCTACGAGCAGTACTTC.

The rearrangement joins TRBV7-9 to TRBJ1-4, with a tentative D call TRBD1 (6 bases). This CDR3 contains 15 residues. Germline CDR1 and CDR2: SEHNR and FQNEAQ (reference sequence). Trimming took 5 bases from V and 5 from J, leaving 15 bases between them. CDR3 loop: CASSDTDRQNEKLFF. The CDR3, as DNA: TGTGCCAGCAGCGACACTGACAGGCAGAATGAAAAACTGTTTTTT.

The chain combines TRBV28 with TRBJ1-5; tentative D call: TRBD1 (5 bases). Per germline, CDR1 MDHEN and CDR2 SYDVKM. The ends were cut back, 6 bases at V and 3 bases at J, with 12 bases in the middle. The CDR3 sequence is 14 residues long. CDR3 in amino acids: CASRKGQLNQPQHF. The CDR3 DNA follows: TGTGCCAGCAGGAAGGGGCAGCTCAATCAGCCCCAGCATTTT.

The chain couples TRBV2 to TRBJ1-5, with TRBD1 as a possible D gene (6 bases). Germline V gene data show CDR1 as SNHLY and CDR2 as FYNNEI. Trimming took 3 bases from V and 0 from J, leaving 21 bases between them. The CDR3 loop spans 19 amino acids. This chain's CDR3 is CASSEGQRKISNSNQPQHF. The CDR3 nucleotides are TGTGCCAGCAGTGAGGGACAACGGAAAATATCTAATAGCAATCAGCCCCAGCATTTT.

This sequence joins TRBV11-3 and TRBJ2-7; D is ambiguous. This CDR3 is 12 amino acids long. With 1 base removed from V and 3 bases from J, the gap between germline ends came to 4 bases. Germline CDR1 reads SGHNT; CDR2 reads YENEEA. The CDR3 sequence: CASSLAVYEQYF. The CDR3 nucleotides read TGTGCCAGCAGCTTAGCAGTCTACGAGCAGTACTTC.

Comments on this clone: Mismatch with germline at one junction end may stem from a read error. This CDR3 is also generated by other DNA sequences in the sample. This CDR3 is CASSFQGVEYSPLHF. The CDR3 region has the DNA TGTGCCAGCAGTTTTCAGGGGGTAGAGTATTCCCCCCTCCACTTT. The V gene is TRBV27, the J gene TRBJ1-6; 7 bases are shared with TRBD1. There are 15 residues in the CDR3. Germline CDR1 is MNHEY and CDR2 is SMNVEV (reference sequence).

The J gene is TRBJ2-7, the V gene TRBV4-1, with D tentatively TRBD1 (5 bases). The CDR3 is made up of 15 amino acids. V was shortened by 1 base and J by 3 bases, with 13 bases between the two germline ends. Germline values: CDR1 MGHRA, CDR2 YSYEKL. The CDR3 loop is CASSQARQIYYEQYF. CDR3 bases: TGCGCCAGCAGCCAAGCGCGACAGATTTACTACGAGCAGTACTTC.

The gene calls are TRBV7-9 and TRBJ2-7, with D tentatively TRBD2 (5 bases). The CDR3 sequence is 15 residues long. Trimming stripped 4 bases from V and 2 bases from J, with 15 bases between. Germline V gene data show CDR1 as SEHNR and CDR2 as FQNEAQ (reference sequence). CDR3 sequence reads: CASSSSLAGAYEQYF. The CDR3 DNA is TGTGCCAGCAGCTCTTCCCTCGCCGGGGCCTACGAGCAGTACTTC.

The chain recombines TRBV2 with TRBJ2-3, with TRBD2 matching over 8 bases. The CDR3 sequence is 16 residues long. The ends lost 6 bases at V and 5 bases at J; junction bases unmatched: 13. Germline V gene lookup returns CDR1 SNHLY and CDR2 FYNNEI. CDR3 bases: TGTGCCAGCAGAAACACGGGACTAGAAATAGGAGATACGCAGTATTTT. Translated, it gives CASRNTGLEIGDTQYF.

The chain carries TRBV29-1 and TRBJ2-5, with 8 bases matching TRBD1. V was clipped by 4 bases and J by 3 bases; unmatched bases: 4. Germline V gene sequence: CDR1 SQVTM, CDR2 ANQGSEA. CDR3 length equals 13 residues. CDR3 DNA sequence: TGCAGCGTTGCCGGACAGGGTAAAGAGACCCAGTACTTC. This sequence encodes CSVAGQGKETQYF.

The rearrangement uses TRBV30 and TRBJ1-6; D might be TRBD1 (6 bases). Germline V gives CDR1 GTSNPN, CDR2 SVGIG (reference sequence). V was shortened by 4 bases and J by 5 bases, with 18 bases between the two germline ends. The CDR3 covers 16 residues. CDR3 bases: TGTGCCTGGAAGTGGGGATCCCAGGGGAATAATTCACCCCTCCACTTT. This codes for CAWKWGSQGNNSPLHF.

V gene TRBV2 combines with J gene TRBJ1-1; no firm D call. CDR1 and CDR2 (germline): SNHLY, FYNNEI. The CDR3 sequence is 14 residues long. V was trimmed by 0 bases and J by 11 bases, leaving 16 bases between them. CDR3 sequence (DNA): TGTGCCAGCAGTGAAGCAGTGTTTGGGCAGGCGGCTTTCTTT. Translated, it gives CASSEAVFGQAAFF.

This chain links TRBV28 with TRBJ2-1; perhaps TRBD1 as D (6 bases). This CDR3 contains 16 residues. V dropped 9 bases and J dropped 8 bases, with 26 bases sitting between them. CDR1 MDHEN and CDR2 SYDVKM come from the germline V gene. The CDR3 here is CASKLTGPSDGDEQFF. Written as DNA, the CDR3 is TGTGCCAGTAAATTAACAGGGCCTTCGGATGGCGATGAGCAGTTCTTC.

V is TRBV7-9 and J is TRBJ1-4; no definite D call. Germline CDR1 is SEHNR and CDR2 is FQNEAQ (reference sequence). The CDR3 totals 14 residues. V dropped 6 bases and J dropped 4 bases, with 12 bases sitting between them. CDR3 DNA sequence: TGTGCCAGCAGTAATACGGGAGTTAATGAAAAACTGTTTTTT. The encoded protein is CASSNTGVNEKLFF.

In this sample, this clone turned up a few times. The genes are TRBV18 and TRBJ2-7; 12 nucleotides align to TRBD1. This CDR3 comprises 16 residues. V shed 3 bases and J 6 bases; nucleotides not matched to a gene: 9. Germline CDR1 and CDR2: KGHSH and LQKENI. DNA of the CDR3: TGTGCCAGCTCACCCAGAGGGACAGGGGGCAAGTCCGAGCAGTACTTC. Its protein product is CASSPRGTGGKSEQYF.

Comments on this clone: At the DNA level, this CDR3 is encoded by other sequences in the same sample as well. The gene calls are TRBV27 and TRBJ2-5; a weak D match, TRBD2 (5 bases). The CDR3 consists of 12 residues. Germline loops: CDR1 MNHEY, CDR2 SMNVEV (reference sequence). Trimming left V 6 bases short and J 2 bases short, with 7 bases between. CDR3 in DNA: TGTGCCAGCAGAGGACTGCAAGAGACCCAGTACTTC. This gives the protein CASRGLQETQYF.

The chain carries TRBV4-2 and TRBJ2-5, with 13 bases matching TRBD2. J gave up 5 bases and V 1 base, and 7 bases lay outside the gene matches. The CDR3 sequence is 17 residues long. Germline V gene lookup returns CDR1 LGHNA and CDR2 YNFKEQ. The DNA of the CDR3 is TGTGCCAGCAGCCAAGTCCCCACTAGCGGGAGGGAGGAGACCCAGTACTTC. This translates into CASSQVPTSGREETQYF.

This clone has only one observation. CDR3 sequence (DNA): TGTGCCTGGATGCCACTGGCTACAGTTGAACTGTTTTTT. Translating it yields CAWMPLATVELFF. This chain connects TRBV30 to TRBJ1-4, with D hard to call. V was trimmed by 4 bases and J by 12 bases, leaving 18 bases between them. The CDR3 loop spans 13 amino acids. From germline, CDR1 is GTSNPN and CDR2 SVGIG (reference sequence).

The V and J genes are TRBV2 and TRBJ2-1; 8 nucleotides line up with TRBD1. J lost 7 bases, V lost 6 bases, and 8 bases had no gene match. In germline, CDR1 is SNHLY, CDR2 FYNNEI. The CDR3 runs to 14 residues. CDR3 sequence reads: CASSGQGLRNEQFF. In DNA, the CDR3 is TGTGCCAGCAGCGGACAGGGTCTAAGGAATGAGCAGTTCTTC.